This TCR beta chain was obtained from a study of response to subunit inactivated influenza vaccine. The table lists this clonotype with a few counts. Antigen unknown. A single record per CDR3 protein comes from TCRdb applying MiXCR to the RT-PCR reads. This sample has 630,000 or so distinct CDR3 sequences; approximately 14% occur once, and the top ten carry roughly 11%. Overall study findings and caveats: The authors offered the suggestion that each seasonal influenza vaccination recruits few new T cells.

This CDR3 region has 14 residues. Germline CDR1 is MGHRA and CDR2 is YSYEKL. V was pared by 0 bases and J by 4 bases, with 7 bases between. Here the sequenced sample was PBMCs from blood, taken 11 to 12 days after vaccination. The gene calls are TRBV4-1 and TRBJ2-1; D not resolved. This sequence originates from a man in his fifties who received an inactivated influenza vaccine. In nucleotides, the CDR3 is TGCGCCAGCAGCCAAGAAGAGAATTACAATGAGCAGTTCTTC. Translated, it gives CASSQEENYNEQFF.